The T cell receptor (beta chain) under discussion was sequenced for a study of early T cells in non-severe SARS-CoV-2 infection. Study context: Sequencing used unsorted whole-blood bulk RNA, so chains lack pairing. General study points: Missing private and CD4 specificities, VDJdb matching favored anti-spike CD8 responses.

Trimming cost V 5 bases and J 4 bases, with 14 bases left between them. The germline V gene has CDR1 SGHVS and CDR2 FQNEAQ. CDR3 length: 15 residues. Individually, cDNA molecules had unique molecular identifiers attached to them. In TCRdb, the 5' RACE reads were re-called with MiXCR into one record per CDR3 protein. Of about 72,000 distinct CDR3 sequences in the sample, 10% were seen once. As to this clonotype: Its antigen is unidentified.

The sample in question was whole blood, obtained at baseline. This chain links TRBV7-8 with TRBJ2-2; maybe TRBD2 (6 bases). This sequence originates from an adult who was a healthcare worker with PCR-confirmed SARS-CoV-2 infection or an uninfected control (not recorded which). CDR3 coding DNA: TGTGCCAGCAGCCGAGGAGGGTCCGCCACCGGGGAGCTGTTTTTT. Its translation: CASSRGGSATGELFF.